This T cell receptor beta chain was observed in a study of blood T cell repertoires in COVID-19. Whole-study context: COVID-19 samples, acute and convalescent, were from the United States, Italy and Spain. PBMCs, B-cell-depleted T cells, or T cells provided the cDNA or gDNA that made up the material.

Trimming took 0 bases from V and 0 from J, leaving 5 bases between them. This CDR3 contains 14 residues. The V gene's germline CDR1 is MNHEY and CDR2 SVGAGI. How the authors handled the data: Amplified reference gene primers provided the basis for estimating nucleated cell counts. Method: immunoSEQ multiplex PCR; TCRdb's copy keeps in-frame clones and lacks some. Clone size and the V and J calls come from that table; the DNA yielded D and trimming. The sample holds under 300,000 clones; over 80% are singletons and the top ten take 1.9%. The V gene is TRBV6-5, the J gene TRBJ1-1; no clear D. Sequencing was performed on peripheral blood. The clonotype was recovered from a man aged 25 to 40 who had recovered from COVID-19. The CDR3 loop is CASSYSQMNTEAFF. In DNA, the CDR3 is TGTGCCAGCAGTTACTCACAGATGAACACTGAAGCTTTCTTT.